The entry below gives a single T cell receptor (beta chain) sequence along with its context. Its antigen is unknown. This record comes from a study of T cell responses to AZD1222 COVID-19 vaccine. General study results and limits: Targets within unmutated variant regions were reportedly found for nearly half of spike-specific TCRs. CD4 TCRs associated with vaccination spanned spike, dominating at 160-218 and 743-854. Clonal diversity was possibly underestimated, and the donors were mostly white British, with more females. Baseline antibody screening turned up just a handful of seropositive AZD1222 recipients.

Assay used: immunoSEQ multiplex PCR; TCRdb lists only in-frame clones, some missing. The repertoire holds about 55,000 clones, with approximately 80% as singletons. V lost 3 bases and J 5 bases, leaving 14 bases between the germline ends. The germline gives CDR1 ENHRY, CDR2 SYGVKD. There are 14 residues in the CDR3. This sequence was found in an adult who received the AZD1222 COVID-19 vaccine. V usage is TRBV10-3 and J usage is TRBJ2-7; tentatively, D is TRBD2 (5 bases). The starting material was peripheral blood, obtained 28 days after the second AZD1222 dose. This CDR3 is CAISDLGGSNEQYF. In DNA, the CDR3 is TGTGCCATCAGTGACCTCGGAGGAAGTAACGAGCAGTACTTC.